Presented here are 18 T cell receptor beta chains from one specimen sequenced in a study of T cells after yellow fever vaccination. Each CDR3 protein gets one entry after TCRdb re-called the 5' RACE reads with MiXCR. In the table there are approximately 180,000 distinct CDR3 sequences, 6.2% of which are singletons. The starting material was CD4+ T cells sorted from PBMCs, obtained on the day of the first yellow fever vaccination. Source of these receptors: a man aged 18-30 years who received the YFV17D yellow fever vaccine.

This rearrangement joins TRBV27 to TRBJ1-2; perhaps TRBD1 as D (5 bases). Germline V CDR1 and CDR2: MNHEY, SMNVEV (reference sequence). Trimming pared 3 bases from V and 4 bases from J, leaving 15 bases between. The CDR3 is 15 amino acids. In nucleotides, the CDR3 is TGTGCCAGCAGTTTGATAGGAGGGACCCTCTATGGCTACACCTTC. It specifies CASSLIGGTLYGYTF.

This clonotype has more than one count but fewer than ten. The CDR3 DNA reads as TGTGCCACCCCATTTGGCGCTGAAGCTTTCTTT. It specifies CATPFGAEAFF. This chain links TRBV5-8 with TRBJ1-1; D unresolved. With 9 bases removed from V and 6 bases from J, the gap between germline ends came to 12 bases. Germline values: CDR1 SGHTS, CDR2 YDEGEE. The CDR3 has 11 residues. Complete variable domain (other parts from reference TRBV5-8 and TRBJ1-1): EAGVTQSPTHLIKTRGQQATLRCSPISGHTSVYWYQQALGLGLQFLLWYDEGEERNRGNFPPRFSGRQFPNYSSELNVNALELEDSALYLCATPFGAEAFFGQGTRLTVV.

This clonotype has a count of ten or more. The chain couples TRBV3-1 to TRBJ1-2; D is ambiguous. V was pared by 3 bases and J by 0 bases, with 14 bases between. Germline-derived CDR1 and CDR2 are LGHDT and YNNKEL (reference sequence). The CDR3 is 16 residues long. The CDR3 nucleotides are TGTGCCAGCAGCCATTGGAGCGCCTCCTCTAACTATGGCTACACCTTC. Translation gives CASSHWSASSNYGYTF.

This clonotype showed up just a few times. V and J are TRBV20-1 and TRBJ2-3; TRBD2 aligns across 12 bases. The CDR3 covers 16 residues. The germline V gene has CDR1 DFQATT and CDR2 SNEGSKA (reference sequence). The V segment lost 3 bases and the J segment 3 bases; nucleotides outside the gene matches: 7. The CDR3 here is CSASMLAGGLTDTQYF. CDR3 in DNA: TGCAGTGCTAGTATGCTAGCGGGGGGGCTTACAGATACGCAGTATTTT.

The chain carries TRBV7-2 and TRBJ2-5; no clear D gene. Looked up from germline, CDR1 is SGHTA and CDR2 is FQGNSA. Trimming removed 5 bases at V and 3 bases at J, with 13 bases between. The CDR3 is 14 residues long. CDR3 region: CASSPSYWEETQYF. The CDR3 region has the DNA TGTGCCAGCAGCCCTAGTTATTGGGAAGAGACCCAGTACTTC. Combining the CDR3 with reference TRBV7-2 and TRBJ2-5 gives the whole variable domain GAGVSQSPSNKVTEKGKDVELRCDPISGHTALYWYRQSLGQGLEFLIYFQGNSAPDKSGLPSDRFSAERTGGSVSTLTIQRTQQEDSAVYLCASSPSYWEETQYFGPGTRLLVL.

This clonotype was observed many times. The J gene is TRBJ1-1, the V gene TRBV4-2, with unresolved D. Between the trimmed V and J ends, which lost 1 base and 0 bases, there was a span of 12 bases. The CDR3 totals 16 residues. Germline values: CDR1 LGHNA, CDR2 YNFKEQ. CDR3 bases: TGTGCCAGCAGCCAAGTCGACACGTACTTGAACACTGAAGCTTTCTTT. This encodes CASSQVDTYLNTEAFF.

The V call is TRBV5-6, the J call TRBJ2-5, with D perhaps matching TRBD2 (6 bases). This CDR3 has 14 residues. Trimming left V 4 bases short and J 4 bases short, with 14 bases between. Germline loops: CDR1 SGHDT, CDR2 YYEEEE. The CDR3 loop is CASSQTSVTETQYF. CDR3 bases: TGTGCCAGCAGCCAGACTAGTGTGACAGAGACCCAGTACTTC.

This clonotype was seen many times. The chain joins TRBV6-5 to TRBJ1-1; a weak D match, TRBD1 (6 bases). Trimming cost V 0 bases and J 11 bases, with 22 bases left between them. The CDR3 length is 16 residues. Germline values: CDR1 MNHEY, CDR2 SVGAGI. CDR3 residues: CASSYSRMGTGFGAFF. The CDR3 DNA reads as TGTGCCAGCAGTTACTCTCGAATGGGTACAGGGTTTGGGGCTTTCTTT.

This clonotype appeared many times. The gene calls are TRBV6-1 and TRBJ2-1; D gene uncertain. The CDR3 loop spans 13 amino acids. Germline assignment: CDR1 MNHNS and CDR2 SASEGT. V lost 6 bases and J lost 6, with 12 bases in between. Written as DNA, the CDR3 is TGTGCCAGCAGGCCACTAAGGTCCAATGAGCAGTTCTTC. Protein product: CASRPLRSNEQFF.

In this sample, this clonotype turned up a few times. The chain uses TRBV7-2 and TRBJ2-7, with D perhaps TRBD1 (6 bases). Deletions cut 2 bases from V and 4 bases from J, with 9 bases between. This CDR3 is 13 amino acids long. In germline, CDR1 is SGHTA, CDR2 FQGNSA. In DNA, the CDR3 is TGTGCCAGCAGCTTATACAGGGTGTACGAGCAGTACTTC. Protein sequence: CASSLYRVYEQYF.

The chain recombines TRBV5-6 with TRBJ1-2, with TRBD1 identical over 7 bases. Trimming cost V 4 bases and J 3 bases; bases outside gene matches: 6. CDR1 is SGHDT, CDR2 YYEEEE, per germline. This CDR3 has 14 amino acids. Here the CDR3 DNA reads TGTGCCAGCAGCCGGGCAGACAGGGACTATGGCTACACCTTC. Encoded protein: CASSRADRDYGYTF.

The J gene is TRBJ2-7, the V gene TRBV12-3 or TRBV12-4; no definite D call. The CDR3 is 13 residues long. Trimming stripped 2 bases from V and 2 bases from J, with 7 bases between. CDR3 region: CASSLWTAYEQYF. The CDR3 DNA reads TGTGCCAGCAGTTTATGGACGGCCTACGAGCAGTACTTC.

In this sample, this clonotype turned up many times. V and J are TRBV5-1 and TRBJ2-1; 13 bases are a match to TRBD2. CDR1 and CDR2 from the germline V gene are SGHRS and YFSETQ. This CDR3 spans 17 amino acids. Germline trimming cut 5 bases from V and 10 bases from J; bases unmatched to any gene: 15. The chain's CDR3 is CASSPTSGGAGLGEQFF. The CDR3 DNA reads as TGCGCCAGCAGTCCCACTAGCGGGGGGGCTGGTCTCGGCGAGCAGTTCTTC.

The chain employs TRBV20-1 and TRBJ2-4; TRBD2 might be the D (6 bases). Germline CDR1 and CDR2: DFQATT and SNEGSKA (reference sequence). CDR3 length equals 13 residues. Trimming shortened V by 3 bases and J by 8 bases, and 14 bases separated the two germline ends. The CDR3, as DNA: TGCAGTGCTAGCCGGGCGGGGATATACATTCAGTACTTC. Encoded protein: CSASRAGIYIQYF.

To note about this clonotype: At one end, the junction sequence differs from germline, possibly due to a read error. Written as DNA, the CDR3 is TGTGCCACCAGCGTGCAGAGGGTGGATACGCACTATTTT. It yields the protein CATSVQRVDTHYF. The genes are TRBV15 and TRBJ2-3; D may be TRBD2 (5 bases). The V gene's germline CDR1 is LNHNV and CDR2 YYDKDF (reference sequence). This CDR3 is 13 amino acids long.

There are a few counts of this clonotype. The chain couples TRBV4-3 to TRBJ1-5; D not resolved. V lost 0 bases, J lost 2 bases, and 8 bases lay in between. CDR3 length equals 15 residues. CDR1 is LGHNA and CDR2 is YSLEER in the germline V gene. The CDR3 is CASSQDSLRNQPQHF. CDR3 coding DNA: TGCGCCAGCAGCCAAGACTCCCTCCGCAATCAGCCCCAGCATTTT.

This clonotype occurred many times. J is TRBJ2-5 and V is TRBV7-2; 7 bases match TRBD1. The CDR3 length is 16 residues. Germline V CDR1 and CDR2: SGHTA, FQGNSA. V shed 3 bases, J shed 1 base, and the junction held 8 bases outside the gene matches. The CDR3 reads CASSFSTGEPQETQYF. The CDR3 DNA reads as TGTGCCAGCAGCTTTTCCACAGGGGAACCCCAAGAGACCCAGTACTTC.

This clonotype has just a few counts. The CDR3 loop reads CASSPFGGASSYEQYV. DNA of the CDR3: TGTGCCAGCAGTCCGTTCGGGGGGGCCTCGTCCTACGAGCAGTACGTC. The gene calls are TRBV27 and TRBJ2-7, with 8 bases that match TRBD2. This CDR3 contains 16 residues. Trimming at V came to 5 bases and at J to 1 base, leaving 10 bases not matched to a gene. CDR1 MNHEY and CDR2 SMNVEV come from the germline V gene (reference sequence).